The 10 T cell receptor beta chains reported below all come from one sample, sequenced in a study of cytomegalovirus exposure and HLA in healthy donors. Clones were read by immunoSEQ multiplex PCR, and TCRdb kept only the in-frame ones, dropping some. This table has under 200,000 clones, around 96% appearing once. The sequencing sample was made of PBMCs. These receptors all stem from a woman younger than 30 in good health and CMV-seronegative.

The chain has TRBV9 and TRBJ1-2; 8 nucleotides agree with TRBD1. This CDR3 has 14 residues. V lost 3 bases and J lost 3; bases outside the gene matches: 4. Germline CDR1 SGDLS, CDR2 YYNGEE. The CDR3 protein is CASSEAGGDYGYTF. CDR3 nucleotides: TGTGCCAGCAGCGAAGCAGGGGGCGACTATGGCTACACCTTC. Full variable domain (remainder filled in from reference TRBV9 and TRBJ1-2): DSGVTQTPKHLITATGQRVTLRCSPRSGDLSVYWYQQSLDQGLQFLIQYYNGEERAKGNILERFSAQQFPDLHSELNLSSLELGDSALYFCASSEAGGDYGYTFGSGTRLTVV.

This clone has just one count. V and J are TRBV6-5 and TRBJ1-4; 8 positions match TRBD1. The length of the CDR3 is 16 residues. Germline V lookup: CDR1 MNHEY, CDR2 SVGAGI. J lost 8 bases, V lost 4 bases, and 12 bases had no gene match. The CDR3 DNA reads as TGTGCCAGCAGTTCCCCCCGCAGGGGGCTTGGGGAAAAACTGTTTTTT. Its protein is CASSSPRRGLGEKLFF.

The V call is TRBV27, the J call TRBJ1-4, with TRBD1 matching over 8 bases. The germline CDR1 and CDR2 sequences are MNHEY and SMNVEV (reference sequence). V trimming: 0 bases; J trimming: 5 bases; junction bases outside the gene matches: 5. CDR3 length: 16 residues. CDR3 nucleotides: TGTGCCAGCAGTTTATCTCCCGACAGGGGCAATGAAAAACTGTTTTTT. This encodes CASSLSPDRGNEKLFF.

The V gene is TRBV6-5, the J gene TRBJ2-1, with 7 bases that match TRBD1. V was clipped by 2 bases and J by 9 bases; unmatched bases: 7. The germline V gene has CDR1 MNHEY and CDR2 SVGAGI. The CDR3 has 14 amino acids. CDR3 residues: CASSYGQVGSEQFF. The CDR3 DNA follows: TGTGCCAGCAGTTACGGACAGGTCGGTAGTGAGCAGTTCTTC.

The sample holds one count of this clone. This chain uses TRBV5-1 with TRBJ2-3; D might be TRBD2 (5 bases). The CDR3 has 15 residues. Deletions cut 0 bases from V and 3 bases from J, with 11 bases between. Germline V gene lookup returns CDR1 SGHRS and CDR2 YFSETQ. The CDR3 DNA sequence: TGCGCCAGCAGCTTGGTACTAGTAGGTACAGATACGCAGTATTTT. Amino acid sequence: CASSLVLVGTDTQYF.

The chain is built from TRBV2 and TRBJ2-7; 14 bases agree with TRBD2. The germline CDR1 and CDR2 sequences are SNHLY and FYNNEI. The V segment lost 4 bases and the J segment 2 bases; nucleotides outside the gene matches: 4. The CDR3 has 16 residues. CDR3 sequence: CASSAWTSGGPYEQYF. CDR3 in DNA: TGTGCCAGCAGTGCCTGGACTAGCGGGGGGCCCTACGAGCAGTACTTC.

This clone is a singleton in its sample. This chain joins TRBV7-9 and TRBJ1-2; 9 bases line up with TRBD1. V was pared by 4 bases and J by 7 bases, with 7 bases of the junction left unmatched. Per germline, CDR1 SEHNR and CDR2 FQNEAQ (reference sequence). The CDR3 runs 14 residues. The CDR3 is CASSWGQGTAGYTF. CDR3 nucleotide sequence: TGTGCCAGCAGCTGGGGACAGGGAACGGCTGGCTACACCTTC.

The CDR3 protein is CASSEWGQGSKNIQYF. CDR3 coding DNA: TGTGCCAGTAGCGAATGGGGACAGGGGTCCAAAAACATTCAGTACTTC. V usage is TRBV19 and J usage is TRBJ2-4; 10 bases match TRBD1. The germline V gene encodes CDR1 LNHDA and CDR2 SQIVND (reference sequence). This CDR3 comprises 16 residues. The ends lost 6 bases at V and 2 bases at J; junction bases unmatched: 7.

The chain uses TRBV30 and TRBJ1-5; a weak D match, TRBD1 (6 bases). The CDR3 runs to 15 residues. Between the trimmed V and J ends, which lost 0 bases and 1 base, there was a span of 10 bases. Germline V gene data show CDR1 as GTSNPN and CDR2 as SVGIG (reference sequence). CDR3 loop: CAWSVGGASNQPQHF. In DNA form, the CDR3 reads TGTGCCTGGAGTGTGGGGGGGGCGAGCAATCAGCCCCAGCATTTT.

This chain uses TRBV4-1 with TRBJ2-3; D possibly corresponds to TRBD1 (6 bases). Germline V gives CDR1 MGHRA, CDR2 YSYEKL. Deletions cut 1 base from V and 0 bases from J, with 8 bases between. The CDR3 totals 15 residues. In DNA, the CDR3 is TGCGCCAGCAGCCAAGTGGACAGTAGCACAGATACGCAGTATTTT. It specifies CASSQVDSSTDTQYF.